Listed below are T cell receptor beta chains from one sample, sequenced in a study of Graves' ophthalmopathy and Graves' hyperthyroidism. In TCRdb, the multiplex PCR reads were re-called with MiXCR into one record per CDR3 protein. Found here are 620,000 or so distinct CDR3 sequences, about a fifth of them singletons; the top ten hold 7.1%. The material sequenced was peripheral blood. The receptors derive from a woman aged 18-29 years with stable Graves' hyperthyroidism. Some clones in this sample may be carry-over from other donors' samples. CDR3s include the opening cysteine and the closing phenylalanine or tryptophan. Fields, in order: V gene, CDR3 protein.

>TRBV12-3/TRBV12-4
CASGSRGAF
>TRBV28
CASSSHDSEYSNQPQHF
>TRBV13
CASSGQGVEWTEAFF
>TRBV20-1
CSARDPPQGRTEAFF
>TRBV29-1
CSVRTSGISRETQYF
>TRBV4-2
CASSHPQAVGKNIQYF
>TRBV6-1
CASTARQLTRQWELFF
>TRBV28
CASSFGLAGDTSYEQYF
>TRBV27
CASSGLNRVHETQYF
>TRBV9
CASSVASEKSSGNTIYF
>TRBV2
CASTPTSGYEQYF
>TRBV14
CASSQDGTGTLYGYTF
>TRBV20-1
CSAPTSGNTGELFF
>TRBV12-5
CASGLTSRGTGRTEAFF
>TRBV19
CASSIGSSLSGQPQHF